The 23 T cell receptor beta chains below all came from one sample that was sequenced in a study of T cell responses to AZD1222 COVID-19 vaccine. Using immunoSEQ multiplex PCR, the repertoire was profiled, and TCRdb retains in-frame clones only, with some absent. The sample contains around 67,000 clones, approximately 83% of which appear only once. The input for sequencing was peripheral blood, taken 28 days after the second AZD1222 dose. The receptors originated from an adult who received the AZD1222 COVID-19 vaccine.

The chain combines TRBV21-1 with TRBJ2-7; TRBD2 is the table's D call, not checked against the DNA. TRBV21-1 is assigned pseudogene status. The CDR3 length is 17 residues. This chain's CDR3 is CASSGRVTRIGLYEQYF. The CDR3 DNA is TGTGCCAGCAGTGGAAGAGTAACTAGAATAGGGCTCTACGAGCAGTACTTC.

The chain links TRBV6-2 or TRBV6-3 to TRBJ2-5, with D perhaps TRBD2 (6 bases). The germline CDR1 and CDR2 sequences are MNHEY and SVGEGT. The CDR3 covers 13 residues. V was cut by 4 bases and J by 5 bases, with 11 bases left in between. CDR3 amino acids: CASSSTSWETQYF. The CDR3 DNA reads TGTGCCAGCAGTTCAACTAGCTGGGAGACCCAGTACTTC.

There are a few counts of this clone. CDR3 in amino acids: CASSGRQGDTEAFF. As DNA, the CDR3 is TGTGCCAGTAGCGGGCGACAGGGGGACACTGAAGCTTTCTTT. The V call is TRBV19, the J call TRBJ1-1; 9 bases are a match to TRBD1. V lost 6 bases, J lost 3 bases, and 5 bases stayed unmatched. Germline CDR1 reads LNHDA; CDR2 reads SQIVND (reference sequence). CDR3 length: 14 residues.

The CDR3 DNA follows: TGCAGTGCTAGTAGTCACACCTCCTACGAGCAGTACTTC. Amino acids: CSASSHTSYEQYF. V is TRBV20-1 and J is TRBJ2-7; no definite D call. The CDR3 spans 13 residues. Germline V gene data show CDR1 as DFQATT and CDR2 as SNEGSKA (reference sequence). Trimming stripped 3 bases from V and 0 bases from J, with 9 bases between.

V is TRBV3-1 (or the pseudogene TRBV3-2) and J is TRBJ1-2; the match to TRBD1 covers 7 bases. The germline gives CDR1 LGHDT, CDR2 YNNKEL (reference sequence). The CDR3 runs 14 residues. V shed 4 bases and J 3 bases; nucleotides not matched to a gene: 5. Here the CDR3 DNA reads TGTGCCAGCAGCCGTACCGGGACAGACTATGGCTACACCTTC. It codes for CASSRTGTDYGYTF.

V gene TRBV11-3 combines with J gene TRBJ1-6; possibly TRBD1 for D (5 bases). CDR3 length: 14 amino acids. The V gene lost 0 bases and the J gene lost 7 bases, with 7 bases spanning the gap. Germline-derived CDR1 and CDR2 are SGHNT and YENEEA. The CDR3: CASSLEQGNSPLHF. CDR3 sequence (DNA): TGTGCCAGCAGCTTAGAGCAGGGAAATTCACCCCTCCACTTT.

CDR3 residues: CASSRTSGGAYEQYF. The CDR3 DNA reads as TGTGCCAGCAGCCGGACTAGCGGGGGGGCCTACGAGCAGTACTTC. J is TRBJ2-7 and V is TRBV7-9; 15 positions match TRBD2. The V segment lost 5 bases and the J segment 2 bases; nucleotides outside the gene matches: 1. The CDR3 totals 15 residues. CDR1 and CDR2 from the germline V gene are SEHNR and FQNEAQ (reference sequence). Full variable domain (rest looked up from reference TRBV7-9 and TRBJ2-7): DTGVSQNPRHKITKRGQNVTFRCDPISEHNRLYWYRQTLGQGPEFLTYFQNEAQLEKSRLLSDRFSAERPKGSFSTLEIQRTEQGDSAMYLCASSRTSGGAYEQYFGPGTRLTVT.

The chain joins TRBV5-1 to TRBJ2-5; TRBD1 or TRBD2 may be the D gene (5 bases each). Germline CDR1 is SGHRS and CDR2 is YFSETQ. The CDR3 runs to 13 residues. Trimming took 5 bases from V and 1 from J, leaving 9 bases between them. CDR3 amino acids: CASRKGPQETQYF. The CDR3 DNA reads TGCGCCAGCAGAAAGGGACCCCAAGAGACCCAGTACTTC.

This chain uses TRBV3-1 (or the pseudogene TRBV3-2) with TRBJ1-1; 7 bases map to TRBD1. This CDR3 region has 14 residues. J gave up 5 bases and V 4 bases, and 7 bases lay outside the gene matches. CDR1 and CDR2 from the germline V gene are LGHDT and YNNKEL (reference sequence). CDR3 sequence: CASSPTGRGTEAFF. CDR3 sequence (DNA): TGTGCCAGCAGCCCGACAGGGAGAGGGACTGAAGCTTTCTTT.

This clone was seen a handful of times. CDR3 DNA sequence: TGTGCCAGCAGCCAAGGGGTATACGAGCAGTACTTC. Protein sequence: CASSQGVYEQYF. The V call is TRBV3-1 (or the pseudogene TRBV3-2), the J call TRBJ2-7; D call uncertain. Germline V lookup: CDR1 LGHDT, CDR2 YNNKEL (reference sequence). V was pared by 1 base and J by 4 bases, with 5 bases between. This CDR3 contains 12 residues.

This clone was detected once. The chain links TRBV12-3 or TRBV12-4 to TRBJ1-1, with D unclear. The CDR3 loop spans 13 amino acids. The V gene lost 0 bases and the J gene lost 8 bases, with 10 bases spanning the gap. The CDR3 loop is CASSLAPAEEAFF. In DNA, the CDR3 is TGTGCCAGCAGTTTAGCGCCGGCAGAGGAAGCTTTCTTT.

This rearrangement joins TRBV3-1 (or the pseudogene TRBV3-2) to TRBJ1-2; D may be TRBD1 (5 bases). The germline V gene has CDR1 LGHDT and CDR2 YNNKEL (reference sequence). CDR3 size: 15 residues. V was cut by 0 bases and J by 2 bases, with 10 bases left in between. In nucleotides, the CDR3 is TGTGCCAGCAGCCAAGACCAGGCAGGGAACTATGGCTACACCTTC. As protein: CASSQDQAGNYGYTF.

The rearrangement links TRBV6-1 to TRBJ2-5; the match to TRBD1 covers 8 bases. This CDR3 region has 15 residues. Germline V CDR1 and CDR2: MNHNS, SASEGT. With 6 bases clipped from V and 2 bases from J, the junction kept 8 bases outside the gene matches. The DNA of the CDR3 is TGTGCCAGCAGGCCCACAGGGGGACAACAAGAGACCCAGTACTTC. This gives the protein CASRPTGGQQETQYF.

The chain has TRBV7-9 and TRBJ2-2; D is unclear. Deletions cut 5 bases from V and 5 bases from J, with 15 bases between. The CDR3 is 15 residues long. Germline values: CDR1 SEHNR, CDR2 FQNEAQ (reference sequence). CDR3 protein: CASSHPGLGTGELFF. CDR3 DNA sequence: TGTGCCAGCAGCCATCCGGGCCTTGGGACCGGGGAGCTGTTTTTT.

The rearrangement uses TRBV4-1 and TRBJ2-7, with D tentatively TRBD1 (7 bases). The CDR3 is 17 amino acids. V lost 6 bases to trimming and J lost 1 base, with 22 bases between them. In germline, CDR1 is MGHRA, CDR2 YSYEKL. CDR3 residues: CASSLDLEEGASYEQYF. The CDR3, as DNA: TGCGCCAGCAGTCTTGACCTTGAGGAGGGGGCGTCCTACGAGCAGTACTTC.

The genes are TRBV14 and TRBJ1-2; D remains unclear. V shed 3 bases and J shed 5 bases, with 10 bases lying between them. Germline V gives CDR1 SGHDN, CDR2 FVKESK. The CDR3 has 13 residues. This chain's CDR3 is CASSQDFLYGYTF. In DNA, the CDR3 is TGTGCCAGCAGCCAGGACTTTTTATATGGCTACACCTTC.

The chain uses TRBV5-1 and TRBJ2-2, with D maybe TRBD2 (5 bases). In germline, CDR1 is SGHRS, CDR2 YFSETQ. Trimming pared 0 bases from V and 9 bases from J, leaving 9 bases between. This CDR3 is built from 13 residues. Written as DNA, the CDR3 is TGCGCCAGCAGCTTGGCGGGGATTCGGGAGCTGTTTTTT. This gives the protein CASSLAGIRELFF.

The chain employs TRBV4-2 and TRBJ2-7; D may be TRBD2 (6 bases). Germline V CDR1 and CDR2: LGHNA, YNFKEQ. V gave up 3 bases and J gave up 4 bases, with 13 bases separating them. The CDR3 loop spans 14 amino acids. The CDR3 DNA is TGTGCCAGCAGCCACCTTGATCGGGGGTACGAGCAGTACTTC. Amino acid sequence: CASSHLDRGYEQYF.

The chain has TRBV10-3 and TRBJ1-2; D is unclear. Germline V lookup: CDR1 ENHRY, CDR2 SYGVKD. V was clipped by 2 bases and J by 8 bases, with 9 bases between them. The CDR3 spans 12 residues. The CDR3 here is CAISERVEGYTF. CDR3 coding DNA: TGTGCCATCAGTGAGAGGGTTGAAGGCTACACCTTC.

This clone was picked up a small number of times. This sequence joins TRBV9 and TRBJ2-7, with D perhaps matching TRBD1 (6 bases). Per the germline V gene, CDR1 is SGDLS and CDR2 is YYNGEE. The V gene lost 6 bases and the J gene lost 3 bases, with 16 bases spanning the gap. This CDR3 comprises 14 residues. In DNA form, the CDR3 reads TGTGCCAGCACGTTGGGGGCGGGCAGCTACGAGCAGTACTTC. It encodes CASTLGAGSYEQYF. Full variable domain (rest looked up from reference TRBV9 and TRBJ2-7): DSGVTQTPKHLITATGQRVTLRCSPRSGDLSVYWYQQSLDQGLQFLIQYYNGEERAKGNILERFSAQQFPDLHSELNLSSLELGDSALYFCASTLGAGSYEQYFGPGTRLTVT.

The chain combines TRBV4-3 with TRBJ2-2; TRBD2 agrees at 11 bases. The CDR3 has 15 amino acids. The germline V gene has CDR1 LGHNA and CDR2 YSLEER. Trimming removed 0 bases from V and 9 bases from J; junction bases left unmatched: 3. This chain's CDR3 is CASSQELAGARELFF. CDR3 DNA sequence: TGCGCCAGCAGCCAAGAACTAGCGGGGGCGAGGGAGCTGTTTTTT.

The V gene is TRBV9, the J gene TRBJ2-3, with 8 bases that match TRBD1. V dropped 4 bases and J dropped 4; count of bases not matched to a gene: 5. There are 14 residues in the CDR3. Germline V gene data show CDR1 as SGDLS and CDR2 as YYNGEE. This CDR3 is CASSFDRGADTQYF. For the CDR3, the DNA is TGTGCCAGCAGCTTCGACAGGGGCGCAGATACGCAGTATTTT.

The V and J genes are TRBV19 and TRBJ2-6; D unresolved. Germline CDR1 LNHDA, CDR2 SQIVND (reference sequence). V was shortened by 3 bases and J by 0 bases, with 9 bases between the two germline ends. CDR3 length: 16 residues. The CDR3 nucleotides are TGTGCCAGTAGTATGGGCATCCCCTCTGGGGCCAACGTCCTGACTTTC. This gives the protein CASSMGIPSGANVLTF. Using reference TRBV19 and TRBJ2-6 for the parts outside the CDR3, the full variable domain is DGGITQSPKYLFRKEGQNVTLSCEQNLNHDAMYWYRQDPGQGLRLIYYSQIVNDFQKGDIAEGYSVSREKKESFPLTVTSAQKNPTAFYLCASSMGIPSGANVLTFGAGSRLTVL.